The clone carrying this TCR beta chain was observed once. The data stem from a study of blood T cell repertoires in COVID-19. CDR3 length: 12 amino acids. Germline CDR1 is SQVTM and CDR2 is ANQGSEA. The V end lost 4 bases, the J end lost 6 bases, and 12 bases lay between the germline ends. Only in-frame clones appear in the TCRdb table, and some are missing; sequencing was by immunoSEQ multiplex PCR. The sample lists about 250,000 clones, roughly 86% seen once, with just over 2.5% in the top ten. Adults between roughly 18 and 89 years of age took part from about two dozen US areas. This clonotype was obtained from a woman aged 30 to 39 with acute COVID-19. The sample consisted of PBMCs or T cells enriched from blood (not recorded which). The V and J genes are TRBV29-1 and TRBJ1-1, with D unclear. DNA for the CDR3: TGCAGCGTTGTGGGGAGGGAAGCTGAAGCTTTCTTT. Protein product: CSVVGREAEAFF.